The 12 T cell receptor beta chains below were found in one sample sequenced in a study of blood T cell repertoires in COVID-19. Profiled with immunoSEQ multiplex PCR; TCRdb holds only in-frame clones, not every one. The sample holds roughly 430,000 clones, nearly 90% seen once. Source material: PBMCs or T cells enriched from blood (not recorded which). The receptors originated from a woman between 40 and 50 years old with acute COVID-19.

Only a few counts were recorded for this clone. Here the CDR3 reads CASGLVGAGELFF. CDR3 in DNA: TGTGCTAGTGGTTTGGTAGGGGCCGGGGAGCTGTTTTTT. The chain has TRBV12-5 and TRBJ2-2; weak D call: TRBD1 (5 bases). V was shortened by 0 bases and J by 6 bases, with 5 bases between the two germline ends. The V gene's germline CDR1 is LGHNT and CDR2 FRNRAP. The CDR3 spans 13 residues.

The rearrangement joins TRBV18 to TRBJ2-1; no clear D. CDR1 KGHSH and CDR2 LQKENI come from the germline V gene. Trimming took off 6 bases at V and 9 bases at J, with 9 bases between the two ends. CDR3 length: 11 amino acids. The CDR3 here is CASSAASEQFF. In DNA form, the CDR3 reads TGTGCCAGCTCCGCGGCGAGTGAGCAGTTCTTC. Complete variable domain (other parts from reference TRBV18 and TRBJ2-1): NAGVMQNPRHLVRRRGQEARLRCSPMKGHSHVYWYRQLPEEGLKFMVYLQKENIIDESGMPKERFSAEFPKEGPSILRIQQVVRGDSAAYFCASSAASEQFFGPGTRLTVL.

The gene calls are TRBV18 and TRBJ1-2, with unresolved D. The CDR3 is made up of 15 amino acids. Trimming removed 3 bases at V and 0 bases at J, with 11 bases between. Germline lookup yields CDR1 KGHSH and CDR2 LQKENI. The CDR3: CASSPPLGANYGYTF. CDR3 DNA: TGTGCCAGCTCACCGCCGTTGGGAGCTAACTATGGCTACACCTTC.

J is TRBJ2-1 and V is TRBV18; 14 bases fit TRBD2. This CDR3 comprises 17 residues. J gave up 4 bases and V 6 bases, and 8 bases lay outside the gene matches. Germline V gene lookup returns CDR1 KGHSH and CDR2 LQKENI. CDR3 region: CASSPRTSGGTYNEQFF. CDR3 DNA sequence: TGTGCCAGCTCTCCCAGGACTAGCGGGGGGACGTACAATGAGCAGTTCTTC.

The chain recombines TRBV30 with TRBJ1-6, with 7 bases fitting TRBD1. The junction had 11 bases not matched to a gene; V was cut back by 2 bases and J by 10 bases. The CDR3 loop spans 15 amino acids. Germline CDR1 is GTSNPN and CDR2 is SVGIG (reference sequence). CDR3 DNA sequence: TGTGCCTGGAGTCGTATAGGGGGACAGACCTCACCCCTCCACTTT. Translating gives CAWSRIGGQTSPLHF. The full variable domain, with the rest looked up from reference TRBV30 and TRBJ1-6, is SQTIHQWPATLVQPVGSPLSLECTVEGTSNPNLYWYRQAAGRGLQLLFYSVGIGQISSEVPQNLSASRPQDRQFILSSKKLLLSDSGFYLCAWSRIGGQTSPLHFGNGTRLTVT.

The J gene is TRBJ1-6, the V gene TRBV9; D unresolved. Germline V gene lookup returns CDR1 SGDLS and CDR2 YYNGEE. There are 15 residues in the CDR3. V dropped 0 bases and J dropped 10 bases, with 14 bases sitting between them. CDR3 sequence: CASSVGEGSWSPLHF. Written as DNA, the CDR3 is TGTGCCAGCAGCGTAGGGGAGGGTTCATGGTCACCCCTCCACTTT.

The J gene is TRBJ2-7, the V gene TRBV7-9; 12 nucleotides align to TRBD1. CDR3 length: 15 amino acids. With V trimmed by 1 base and J by 7 bases, 5 bases remained unmatched. Germline V lookup: CDR1 SEHNR, CDR2 FQNEAQ (reference sequence). CDR3 sequence reads: CASSLGDRGLGEQYF. The CDR3 nucleotides are TGTGCCAGCAGCTTAGGGGACAGGGGGCTTGGAGAGCAGTACTTC.

The V call is TRBV2, the J call TRBJ1-6; 8 bases are shared with TRBD1. V lost 5 bases to trimming and J lost 10 bases; unmatched junction nucleotides: 7. Per germline, CDR1 SNHLY and CDR2 FYNNEI. The length of the CDR3 is 14 residues. The CDR3 region is CASSKTGGGSPLHF. CDR3 DNA sequence: TGTGCCAGCAGTAAAACAGGGGGAGGATCACCCCTCCACTTT.

This chain links TRBV18 with TRBJ1-1; no firm D call. This CDR3 comprises 20 residues. Germline V CDR1 and CDR2: KGHSH, LQKENI. The V end was cut by 0 bases, the J end by 5 bases, with 28 bases between. The CDR3 DNA is TGTGCCAGCTCACCACCGCTCTTTGTAAGACGGGAAAGGAGAAAAACTGAAGCTTTCTTT. Protein product: CASSPPLFVRRERRKTEAFF.

This clone was found once. The chain recombines TRBV14 with TRBJ2-7, with 9 positions matching TRBD1. The ends lost 5 bases at V and 2 bases at J; junction bases unmatched: 7. The CDR3 is 15 residues long. Germline V lookup: CDR1 SGHDN, CDR2 FVKESK. The CDR3 coding sequence is TGTGCCAGCAGCTCCGGGGACAGGGTAACCTACGAGCAGTACTTC. This encodes CASSSGDRVTYEQYF.

This chain links TRBV5-5 with TRBJ1-3; 8 bases match TRBD1. After removal of 2 bases from V and 0 bases from J, the junction contained 7 bases not matched to a gene. Germline-derived CDR1 and CDR2 are SGHKS and YYEKEE (reference sequence). This CDR3 is 17 amino acids long. The CDR3 spells CASSLTGQGSSGNTIYF. The CDR3 coding sequence is TGTGCCAGCAGCTTAACCGGACAGGGTAGCTCTGGAAACACCATATATTTT.

The J gene is TRBJ2-5, the V gene TRBV14; 14 nucleotides agree with TRBD2. This CDR3 comprises 18 residues. Germline CDR1 is SGHDN and CDR2 is FVKESK. Trimming at V came to 4 bases and at J to 4 bases, leaving 11 bases not matched to a gene. CDR3 bases: TGTGCCAGCAGCCCAACTGAGCGGACTAGCGGGGGGACAGAGACCCAGTACTTC. Translation gives CASSPTERTSGGTETQYF.